The 23 T cell receptor beta chains given below trace back to one sample, sequenced in a study of T cell clonality in common variable immunodeficiency. General study findings and limits: In common variable immunodeficiency, TCR beta chains reportedly carried fewer deletions and N-nucleotide insertions.

Their antigens remain unidentified. Here immunoSEQ multiplex PCR was the method, and the copy in TCRdb shows in-frame clones only, minus some. The sample includes 15,000 to 20,000 clones, none of them occurring once. The sequenced sample consisted of peripheral blood mononuclear cells. These receptors were obtained from a human donor with common variable immunodeficiency.

This clone turned up a few times. With the read ending 3 residues before the CDR3 end, the germline J gene is used to fill in that end. V usage is TRBV5-6 and J usage is TRBJ1-2; a weak D match, TRBD1 (5 bases). The CDR3 has 13 amino acids. Trimming removed 4 bases at V and 6 bases at J, with 13 bases between. The germline CDR1 and CDR2 sequences are SGHDT and YYEEEE. CDR3 region: CASSARGGDGYTF. The covered CDR3 bases are TGTGCCAGCAGCGCCCGGGGGGGAGATGGC.

Note on this clone: The CDR3 is cut off 3 residues early in the read; its end comes from the germline J gene. The chain links TRBV2 to TRBJ2-7; D might be TRBD1 (6 bases). V lost 4 bases, J lost 0 bases, and 10 bases lay in between. Germline CDR1 reads SNHLY; CDR2 reads FYNNEI. This CDR3 spans 14 amino acids. The CDR3: CASSGQAFSYEQYF. CDR3 bases read: TGTGCCAGCAGTGGACAGGCATTCTCCTACGAG.

Concerning this clone itself: The observed sequence ends 3 residues before the CDR3 terminus, with the missing tail filled in from the germline J gene. The chain is built from TRBV2 and TRBJ2-1; D is uncertain. The CDR3 length is 16 residues. Germline loops: CDR1 SNHLY, CDR2 FYNNEI. V lost 6 bases and J lost 0, with 15 bases in between. CDR3 bases read: TGTGCCAGCAGGCCCCGCGCGGCAAGCTCCTACAATGAG. It translates to CASRPRAASSYNE. The whole CDR3 is CASRPRAASSYNEQFF.

Sample share makes this clone medium-sized. CDR3 DNA (partial): TGTGCCAGCAGTGAGCTAGCGGGGGACATCACAGATACG. Its translation: CASSELAGDITDT. The full CDR3 protein reads CASSELAGDITDTQYF. This chain connects TRBV2 to TRBJ2-3; TRBD2 matches at 10 bases. The observed sequence ends 3 residues before the CDR3 terminus, with the missing tail filled in from the germline J gene. Germline loops: CDR1 SNHLY, CDR2 FYNNEI. The CDR3 loop spans 16 amino acids. Unmatched junction bases numbered 5, after V lost 3 bases and J lost 2 bases.

Turning to this clone: The read gets to within 3 residues of the CDR3 end, and the germline J gene fills in the rest. The chain carries TRBV18 and TRBJ1-1, with TRBD1 matching 8 bases. The CDR3 sequence is 15 residues long. Germline CDR1 KGHSH, CDR2 LQKENI. The V segment lost 3 bases and the J segment 3 bases; nucleotides outside the gene matches: 6. The CDR3 loop reads CASSPQQGGDTEAFF. The part of the CDR3 DNA that was read is TGTGCCAGCTCACCTCAACAGGGGGGGGACACTGAA.

This clone came up many times. The read ends 3 residues early relative to the CDR3; the germline J gene fills the gap. The chain recombines TRBV10-3 with TRBJ1-1; 8 bases map to TRBD1. The CDR3 spans 16 residues. Germline V gene sequence: CDR1 ENHRY, CDR2 SYGVKD. Trimming removed 2 bases from V and 4 bases from J; junction bases left unmatched: 9. This CDR3 is CAISETPRGRVTEAFF. The sequenced part of the CDR3 DNA is TGTGCCATCAGTGAGACTCCCAGGGGGCGCGTCACTGAA.

Comment on this clone: The read halts 3 residues ahead of the CDR3 end, with the missing end drawn from the germline J gene. The chain carries TRBV5-1 and TRBJ2-1; perhaps TRBD1 as D (6 bases). V dropped 4 bases and J dropped 5 bases, with 7 bases sitting between them. The CDR3 has 12 residues. The germline CDR1 and CDR2 sequences are SGHRS and YFSETQ. CDR3 region: CASSQGNNEQFF. CDR3 DNA, as far as it was read: TGCGCCAGCAGCCAGGGGAACAATGAG.

A note on this clone: A read error may produce the germline difference seen at one junction end. The read ends 3 residues early relative to the CDR3; the germline J gene fills the gap. This rearrangement joins TRBV7-7 to TRBJ2-2, with a tentative D call TRBD2 (5 bases). This CDR3 region has 12 residues. In germline, CDR1 is SSHAT, CDR2 FNYEAQ (reference sequence). The CDR3 reads CASSLRAGELFF. CDR3 DNA, as far as it was read: TGTGCTAGCAGCTTGCGGGCCGGGGAG.

This clone was observed a few times. The CDR3 extends 3 residues past the end of the read, so its final part is completed from the germline J gene. The J gene is TRBJ1-2, the V gene TRBV19, with TRBD1 matching 7 bases. The CDR3 extends over 13 amino acids. Trimming took 7 bases from V and 4 from J; bases not matched to a gene: 6. Germline V gene data show CDR1 as LNHDA and CDR2 as SQIVND (reference sequence). The DNA read from the CDR3 is TGTGCCAGTAATCGTCCAGGGGGCTATGGC. This codes for CASNRPGGYG. From start to end, the CDR3 is CASNRPGGYGYTF.

Concerning this clone: The read ends 3 residues early relative to the CDR3; the germline J gene fills the gap. J is TRBJ1-1 and V is TRBV7-3, with a weak D call TRBD1 (6 bases). CDR3 size: 14 residues. Germline CDR1 is SGHTA and CDR2 is FQGTGA. V was pared by 2 bases and J by 6 bases, with 13 bases between. The CDR3 DNA, read in part, is TGTGCCAGCAGCTTAGGGCCACAGGGTTCTGAA. Protein product: CASSLGPQGSE. The whole CDR3 protein reads CASSLGPQGSEAFF.

With regard to this clone: The read finishes 3 residues shy of the CDR3 end, and the germline J gene is used to complete it. The chain employs TRBV5-1 and TRBJ2-3; 8 positions match TRBD2. Germline CDR1 and CDR2: SGHRS and YFSETQ. The CDR3 spans 16 residues. Trimming at V came to 0 bases and at J to 3 bases, leaving 6 bases not matched to a gene. This chain's CDR3 is CASSLGPGLDTDTQYF. The sequenced CDR3 bases are TGCGCCAGCAGCTTGGGGCCGGGACTAGATACAGATACG.

This clone was picked up a small number of times. The read stops 3 residues short of the end of the CDR3; the missing end is completed from the germline J gene. Within the sample, other DNA sequences also encode this same CDR3. V usage is TRBV19 and J usage is TRBJ2-3; 9 bases agree with TRBD2. Germline CDR1 reads LNHDA; CDR2 reads SQIVND (reference sequence). V was clipped by 2 bases and J by 3 bases; unmatched bases: 3. The CDR3 is made up of 15 amino acids. The DNA read from the CDR3 is TGTGCCAGTAGTATAATCGCGGGAGGGACAGATACG. Its translation is CASSIIAGGTDT. In full, the CDR3 is CASSIIAGGTDTQYF.

This clone was recorded a few times. The sequenced fragment ends 3 residues before the CDR3 boundary, so the rest is inferred from the germline J gene. The genes are TRBV7-2 and TRBJ2-2; 8 nucleotides line up with TRBD2. Per germline, CDR1 SGHTA and CDR2 FQGNSA. With V trimmed by 2 bases and J by 4 bases, 3 bases remained unmatched. The CDR3 consists of 15 residues. CDR3 DNA, as far as it was read: TGTGCCAGCAGCTTACACGGGAGGGGCACCGGGGAG. This sequence encodes CASSLHGRGTGE. The whole CDR3 sequence is CASSLHGRGTGELFF.

This clone was found many times. The read comes to an end 3 residues before the CDR3 does, leaving the germline J gene to fill in the end. The V call is TRBV5-1, the J call TRBJ2-3; 9 bases agree with TRBD1. CDR1 is SGHRS and CDR2 is YFSETQ in the germline V gene. J was trimmed by 3 bases and V by 3 bases; bases with no gene match: 8. This CDR3 is 16 amino acids long. CDR3 DNA, as far as it was read: TGCGCCAGCAGCTCTATACCGGGACAGGGAACAGATACG. It codes for CASSSIPGQGTDT. The entire CDR3 reads CASSSIPGQGTDTQYF.

This clone was seen many times. CDR3 DNA, as far as it was read: TGTGCCTGGAGTGCGGCAGGTAGAGTACCTGAA. Translating it yields CAWSAAGRVPE. The whole CDR3 protein reads CAWSAAGRVPEAFF. The V and J genes are TRBV30 and TRBJ1-1, with D unclear. The read ends 3 residues early relative to the CDR3; the germline J gene fills the gap. V was trimmed by 1 base and J by 6 bases, leaving 15 bases between them. Germline CDR1 GTSNPN, CDR2 SVGIG (reference sequence). The CDR3 has 14 residues.

The sample holds a few counts of this clone. The read terminates 3 residues ahead of where the CDR3 ends, so the germline J gene completes it. The V call is TRBV19, the J call TRBJ2-1, with D unclear. V lost 6 bases to trimming and J lost 6 bases, with 12 bases between them. The length of the CDR3 is 13 residues. Germline-derived CDR1 and CDR2 are LNHDA and SQIVND (reference sequence). The sequenced CDR3 bases are TGTGCCAGTAGCGTCCTTATTAGCAATGAG. It encodes CASSVLISNE. The CDR3, in full, reads CASSVLISNEQFF.

As for this clone: The CDR3 end falls 3 residues outside the read, so it is completed with the germline J gene. This rearrangement joins TRBV30 to TRBJ2-6; a weak D match, TRBD2 (7 bases). The CDR3 totals 19 residues. V shed 4 bases and J shed 2 bases, with 24 bases lying between them. Germline V CDR1 and CDR2: GTSNPN, SVGIG (reference sequence). Here the CDR3 reads CAWINRRGRGQAGANVLTF. CDR3 DNA (partial): TGTGCCTGGATCAATCGGCGGGGGCGGGGACAAGCTGGGGCCAACGTC. Using reference TRBV30 and TRBJ2-6 for the parts outside the CDR3, the full variable domain is SQTIHQWPATLVQPVGSPLSLECTVEGTSNPNLYWYRQAAGRGLQLLFYSVGIGQISSEVPQNLSASRPQDRQFILSSKKLLLSDSGFYLCAWINRRGRGQAGANVLTFGAGSRLTVL.

This clone came up a few times. The read terminates 3 residues before the CDR3 end, so the remaining end is supplied by the germline J gene. This chain connects TRBV13 to TRBJ2-3; 10 bases are shared with TRBD1. Germline V gives CDR1 PRHDT, CDR2 FYEKMQ (reference sequence). V lost 3 bases, J lost 6 bases, and 3 bases stayed unmatched. CDR3 length: 14 amino acids. The part of the CDR3 DNA that was read is TGTGCCAGCAGCTTGGACAGGGGGGCGGATACG. Protein product: CASSLDRGADT. The complete CDR3 reads CASSLDRGADTQYF.

This clone was picked up many times. From the germline J gene comes the end of the CDR3, since the read stops 3 residues before it. V gene TRBV6-1 combines with J gene TRBJ2-5, with D maybe TRBD1 (5 bases). Germline CDR1 and CDR2: MNHNS and SASEGT. This CDR3 comprises 12 residues. Trimming took 4 bases from V and 7 from J, leaving 10 bases between them. The CDR3 bases that were read are TGTGCCAGCAGTGCACCTCAGGGGACC. Translated, it gives CASSAPQGT. The full CDR3 is CASSAPQGTQYF.

Note on this clone: The CDR3 extends 3 residues past the end of the read, so its final part is completed from the germline J gene. This chain uses TRBV7-3 with TRBJ2-3; 9 bases map to TRBD2. Germline V lookup: CDR1 SGHTA, CDR2 FQGTGA. The CDR3 loop spans 14 amino acids. V was clipped by 5 bases and J by 1 base; unmatched bases: 1. This CDR3 reads CASSRTSGTDTQYF. The covered CDR3 bases are TGTGCCAGCAGCCGGACTAGCGGCACAGATACG.

On this clone: The read ends 3 residues shy of where the CDR3 ends; the end is completed using the germline J gene. The V call is TRBV19, the J call TRBJ2-7; TRBD1 is a possible D gene (5 bases). The CDR3 is 14 residues long. Trimming took off 3 bases at V and 0 bases at J, with 9 bases between the two ends. CDR1 is LNHDA and CDR2 is SQIVND in the germline V gene (reference sequence). The CDR3 protein is CASSMQGASYEQYF. The part of the CDR3 DNA that was read is TGTGCCAGTAGTATGCAGGGCGCCTCCTACGAG. The variable domain in full, with the rest retrieved from reference TRBV19 and TRBJ2-7, is DGGITQSPKYLFRKEGQNVTLSCEQNLNHDAMYWYRQDPGQGLRLIYYSQIVNDFQKGDIAEGYSVSREKKESFPLTVTSAQKNPTAFYLCASSMQGASYEQYFGPGTRLTVT.

With respect to this clone: The read falls 3 residues short of the CDR3 end, and the missing part is taken from the germline J gene. The chain has TRBV11-1 and TRBJ2-3; a possible D gene is TRBD2 (5 bases). The CDR3 extends over 15 amino acids. Trimming pared 3 bases from V and 4 bases from J, leaving 14 bases between. In germline, CDR1 is SGHAT, CDR2 FQDESV (reference sequence). The sequenced CDR3 bases are TGTGCCAGCAGCTTCACGGACGCGGGCCCAGATACG. It codes for CASSFTDAGPDT. In full, the CDR3 is CASSFTDAGPDTQYF.

Remarks on this clone: Read coverage stops 3 residues before the CDR3 terminus; the germline J gene supplies the remainder. The rearrangement links TRBV2 to TRBJ1-4; tentatively, D is TRBD1 (6 bases). Trimming took off 5 bases at V and 8 bases at J, with 15 bases between the two ends. Looked up from germline, CDR1 is SNHLY and CDR2 is FYNNEI. This CDR3 contains 14 residues. The covered CDR3 bases are TGTGCCAGCAGTATTAACAGGGCTGGCGAAAAA. Its translation is CASSINRAGEK. The entire CDR3 protein reads CASSINRAGEKLFF.